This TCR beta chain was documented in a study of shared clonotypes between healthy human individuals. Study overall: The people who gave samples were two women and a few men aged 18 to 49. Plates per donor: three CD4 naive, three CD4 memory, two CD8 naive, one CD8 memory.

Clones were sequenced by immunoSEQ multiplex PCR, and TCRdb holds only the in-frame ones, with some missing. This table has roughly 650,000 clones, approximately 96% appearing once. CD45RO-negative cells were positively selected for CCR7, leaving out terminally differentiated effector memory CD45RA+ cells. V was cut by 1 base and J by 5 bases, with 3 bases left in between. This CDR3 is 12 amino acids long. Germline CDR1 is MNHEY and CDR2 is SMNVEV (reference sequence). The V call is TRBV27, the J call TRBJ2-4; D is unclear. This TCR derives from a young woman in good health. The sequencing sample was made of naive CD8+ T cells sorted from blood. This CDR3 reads CASSLFQNIQYF. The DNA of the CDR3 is TGTGCCAGCAGTTTATTCCAAAACATTCAGTACTTC.